Presented here are 13 T cell receptor beta chains from one specimen sequenced in a study of cytotoxic CD8 clonotypes in ibrutinib-treated CLL. Sequencing was performed with immunoSEQ multiplex PCR; in TCRdb, only in-frame clones are kept and a portion is missing. This sample has tens of thousands of clones; around 60% occur once, and the top ten carry around 20%. The sample was PBMCs, taken after 24 months of ibrutinib treatment. Receptor source: a human donor with chronic lymphocytic leukemia.

V is TRBV18 and J is TRBJ2-7; the D gene is possibly TRBD1 (5 bases). CDR3 length equals 15 residues. V lost 2 bases, J lost 2 bases, and 13 bases lay in between. Germline V gene sequence: CDR1 KGHSH, CDR2 LQKENI. The CDR3 spells CASSPKTALAYEQYV. The CDR3 DNA reads TGTGCCAGCTCACCAAAGACAGCCTTGGCCTACGAGCAGTACGTC.

Only a few counts were recorded for this clone. The rearrangement joins TRBV11-2 to TRBJ2-1, with D possibly TRBD2 on 5 matching bases. V lost 2 bases, J lost 2 bases, and 7 bases lay in between. Looked up from germline, CDR1 is SGHAT and CDR2 is FQNNGV. This CDR3 has 14 residues. The CDR3 coding sequence is TGTGCCAGCAGCTTAACTAGTGCCTACAATGAGCAGTTCTTC. Its protein product is CASSLTSAYNEQFF.

The V gene is TRBV6-5, the J gene TRBJ1-1; a possible D gene is TRBD1 (6 bases). Trimming shortened V by 2 bases and J by 3 bases, and 13 bases separated the two germline ends. This CDR3 region has 15 residues. From germline, CDR1 is MNHEY and CDR2 SVGAGI. CDR3: CASSYQDSAYTEAFF. The DNA for the CDR3 is TGTGCCAGCAGTTACCAGGACAGTGCCTACACTGAAGCTTTCTTT.

This clone has ten or more counts. The rearrangement links TRBV27 to TRBJ2-1; TRBD2 is a possible D gene (6 bases). This CDR3 spans 13 amino acids. Germline V gene sequence: CDR1 MNHEY, CDR2 SMNVEV (reference sequence). Between the trimmed V and J ends, which lost 6 bases and 14 bases, there was a span of 20 bases. The CDR3: CASRLTQVADEFF. The DNA for the CDR3 is TGTGCCAGCAGACTAACCCAGGTAGCGGACGAGTTCTTC.

This clone was counted ten times or more. The gene calls are TRBV19 and TRBJ2-1; 11 bases fit TRBD2. V shed 2 bases and J 6 bases; nucleotides not matched to a gene: 0. Germline values: CDR1 LNHDA, CDR2 SQIVND (reference sequence). The CDR3 totals 14 residues. The CDR3 DNA reads as TGTGCCAGTAGTATACTAGCGGGAGGCAATGAGCAGTTCTTC. It yields the protein CASSILAGGNEQFF.

The V and J genes are TRBV4-1 and TRBJ2-1; 7 nucleotides match TRBD2. The CDR3 covers 14 residues. Unmatched junction bases numbered 7, after V lost 1 base and J lost 10 bases. The germline V gene encodes CDR1 MGHRA and CDR2 YSYEKL. In DNA form, the CDR3 reads TGCGCCAGCAGCCAAGGAGGGACTACCTACGAGCAGTTCTTC. Translation: CASSQGGTTYEQFF.

This chain links TRBV6-6 with TRBJ2-2; 7 bases align to TRBD1. The CDR3 runs 14 residues. Germline V gene sequence: CDR1 MNHNY, CDR2 SVGAGI (reference sequence). Trimming removed 7 bases from V and 2 bases from J; junction bases left unmatched: 4. The CDR3 nucleotides read TGTGCCAGCAAGACAGGGCCCAACACCGGGGAGCTGTTTTTT. Residues: CASKTGPNTGELFF.

This clone was found a few times. The rearrangement links TRBV5-1 to TRBJ1-5, with TRBD1 as a possible D gene (6 bases). The CDR3 sequence is 15 residues long. CDR1 and CDR2 (germline): SGHRS, YFSETQ. Trimming removed 4 bases at V and 1 base at J, with 12 bases between. This chain's CDR3 is CASSKTGQSNQPQHF. CDR3 sequence (DNA): TGCGCCAGCAGCAAGACGGGACAAAGCAATCAGCCCCAGCATTTT. The full variable domain, in which reference TRBV5-1 and TRBJ1-5 provide the parts outside the CDR3, is KAGVTQTPRYLIKTRGQQVTLSCSPISGHRSVSWYQQTPGQGLQFLFEYFSETQRNKGNFPGRFSGRQFSNSRSEMNVSTLELGDSALYLCASSKTGQSNQPQHFGDGTRLSIL.

This clone was observed a handful of times. The chain employs TRBV18 and TRBJ1-6; 7 bases align to TRBD1. The germline gives CDR1 KGHSH, CDR2 LQKENI. After removal of 3 bases from V and 10 bases from J, the junction contained 6 bases not matched to a gene. The CDR3 is made up of 14 amino acids. CDR3 in amino acids: CASSPTGMRSPLHF. The CDR3 region has the DNA TGTGCCAGCTCACCGACAGGGATGCGGTCACCCCTCCACTTT.

V and J are TRBV7-2 and TRBJ2-7; D is perhaps TRBD2 (5 bases). Germline V gene data show CDR1 as SGHTA and CDR2 as FQGNSA. CDR3 size: 14 residues. Trimming removed 1 base from V and 2 bases from J, with 9 bases in between. CDR3 DNA: TGTGCCAGCAGCTTAGTATCGGGGACCTACGAGCAGTACTTC. This gives the protein CASSLVSGTYEQYF.

There are a few counts of this clone. The chain is built from TRBV2 and TRBJ1-2; 11 bases are a match to TRBD1. CDR1 and CDR2 from the germline V gene are SNHLY and FYNNEI. With V trimmed by 6 bases and J by 11 bases, 8 bases remained unmatched. The length of the CDR3 is 13 residues. The CDR3: CASRLFRDRGYTF. Here the CDR3 DNA reads TGTGCCAGCAGATTATTCCGGGACAGGGGGTACACCTTC.

CDR3 in DNA: TGTGCCAGCACCCGGGACGTGCAGGATACGCAGTATTTT. This encodes CASTRDVQDTQYF. V gene TRBV5-6 combines with J gene TRBJ2-3, with D perhaps assigned TRBD1 or TRBD2 (5 bases each). CDR1 SGHDT and CDR2 YYEEEE come from the germline V gene. The V and J ends lost 6 bases and 6 bases respectively, with 14 bases between them. The CDR3 is 13 residues long.

The gene calls are TRBV7-6 and TRBJ1-1, with 7 nucleotides matching TRBD1. Losses at the gene ends were 5 bases for V and 0 bases for J; bases not matched to a gene: 6. Germline values: CDR1 SGHVS, CDR2 FNYEAQ. This CDR3 spans 15 amino acids. Written as DNA, the CDR3 is TGTGCCAGCAGCCTCCCGGGACAGTTGAACACTGAAGCTTTCTTT. Protein sequence: CASSLPGQLNTEAFF.